The TCR beta chain under discussion was sequenced for a study of blood T cell repertoires in COVID-19. V was shortened by 5 bases and J by 1 base, with 14 bases between the two germline ends. This CDR3 has 15 amino acids. From germline, CDR1 is SGHTA and CDR2 FQGNSA. The count of this clone is one. Recovered status applied to Cohort 3 donors who had two consecutive negative PCRs. It also applied to those with clearance or with symptom resolution. TCRdb's copy holds only in-frame clones and misses some; the assay was immunoSEQ multiplex PCR. The data show 95,000 to 150,000 clones, less than 90% seen once.

The chain joins TRBV7-2 to TRBJ1-1, with a possible D match to TRBD1 (5 bases). Source material: PBMCs or T cells enriched from blood (not recorded which). The TCR originated in a woman aged 25 to 39 who had recovered from COVID-19. The CDR3 DNA sequence: TGTGCCAGCAGCCCCGACGGCAGGGAGAACACTGAAGCTTTCTTT. Translation gives CASSPDGRENTEAFF.